The rows below give T cell receptor beta chains drawn from one sample of a study of chemoradiotherapy in HPV16-positive cancers. The assay was immunoSEQ multiplex PCR, and TCRdb's table has in-frame clones only and misses some. The table has roughly 30,000 clones, around 92% seen once. Sequenced here: blood, sampled from a patient who underwent chemoradiotherapy. Receptors originate from a human donor with HPV-associated anogenital cancer. The CDR3 runs from the conserved cysteine through the conserved F or W. The D gene is left open where the match is weak. A clone size is listed for some rows: how often the clone was seen (once, few, many), or a class if it is expanded.

CDR3 DNA	CDR3 protein	clone size	V gene	J gene	D gene
TGTGCCAGCTCACCCGGACAGGGTGCGTACGAGCAGTACTTC	CASSPGQGAYEQYF	-	TRBV18	TRBJ2-7	TRBD1
TGTGCCAGCTCCCCTGGGGGGTCTGGAAACACCATATATTTT	CASSPGGSGNTIYF	-	TRBV18	TRBJ1-3	-
TGTGCCTGGAGTGTACGATTGGGACAACCCTCCTACGAGCAGTACTTC	CAWSVRLGQPSYEQYF	-	TRBV30	TRBJ2-7	-
TGTGCCAGTAGCTCCGGGGAATATAGCAATCAGCCCCAGCATTTT	CASSSGEYSNQPQHF	-	TRBV19	TRBJ1-5	-
TGTGCCAGCAGTGAGGGACAGCTTAAAAACATTCAGTACTTC	CASSEGQLKNIQYF	few	TRBV2	TRBJ2-4	TRBD1
TGTGCCAGCAGTCTCATACCGGGACCCCTGATCTACGAGCAGTACTTC	CASSLIPGPLIYEQYF	-	TRBV27	TRBJ2-7	-
TGCGCCAGCAGTGGGGACAGGGGGCGGGCGAAGCAGTACTTC	CASSGDRGRAKQYF	-	TRBV10-1	TRBJ2-5	TRBD1
TGTGCCAGTAGATCCCAGGCCTCCTACAATGAGCAGTTCTTC	CASRSQASYNEQFF	once	TRBV19	TRBJ2-1	-
TGTGCCAGCTCACGCCAGTGGGGGAGGGCCGGCTACGAGCAGTACTTC	CASSRQWGRAGYEQYF	once	TRBV18	TRBJ2-7	TRBD2
TGTGCCATCAAAAAGGACAGGAACACTGAAGCTTTCTTT	CAIKKDRNTEAFF	-	TRBV10-3	TRBJ1-1	-
TGCAGCGTTATTCTGGCCACTATGGGGCTCTATGGCTACACCTTC	CSVILATMGLYGYTF	-	TRBV29-1	TRBJ1-2	-
TGTGCCAGCAGTCCTCGGACAGCCCAAGGCTATGGCTACACCTTC	CASSPRTAQGYGYTF	-	TRBV27	TRBJ1-2	-
TGTGCCAGCAGCTCTCCGGTGACACCCGAATCCTATGGCTACACCTTC	CASSSPVTPESYGYTF	-	TRBV7-9	TRBJ1-2	-
TGTGCCAGCAGCTTGGCGACAAACACCGGGGAGCTGTTTTTT	CASSLATNTGELFF	-	TRBV7-3	TRBJ2-2	-
TGTGCCAGCAGTGGTAGCGGGGAGAACACCGGGGAGCTGTTTTTT	CASSGSGENTGELFF	-	TRBV6-4	TRBJ2-2	TRBD2
TGTGCCAGCAGCTCGAACCGGGACAGGGTAATCACCTTC	CASSSNRDRVITF	-	TRBV7-8	TRBJ1-2	TRBD1
TGTGCCAGCAGCTTAGCCGCCGGAAGGGGCTTATTTGGCTACACCTTC	CASSLAAGRGLFGYTF	-	TRBV11-1	TRBJ1-2	-
TGTGCCAGCAGCTTGGGGGGGTCGAGGGGGCGATCCTACGAGCAGTACTTC	CASSLGGSRGRSYEQYF	-	TRBV5-4	TRBJ2-7	TRBD1
TGTGCCAGCAGCCCGGGCAGGGGGCCCTATCAGCCCCAGCATTTT	CASSPGRGPYQPQHF	-	TRBV7-2	TRBJ1-5	TRBD1
TGTGCCAGCGGGTCAGATACGCAGTATTTT	CASGSDTQYF	-	TRBV9	TRBJ2-3	-
TGCGCCAGCGCCCGGGAACATAGCACAGATACGCAGTATTTT	CASAREHSTDTQYF	-	TRBV5-1	TRBJ2-3	-
TGTGCCAGCAGTTTAGGGGAGAGGGCCACAAATAATTCACCCCTCCACTTT	CASSLGERATNNSPLHF	-	TRBV27	TRBJ1-6	-
TGTGCCAGTAGTGTTAGCGGGGGTCTATCCTACGAGCAGTACTTC	CASSVSGGLSYEQYF	-	TRBV19	TRBJ2-7	TRBD2
TGTGCCAGCGGGGGAAACGGGGGCATAGGCACCGGGGAGCTGTTTTTT	CASGGNGGIGTGELFF	-	TRBV7-2	TRBJ2-2	-
TGTGCCAGCAGCATGGGACAGGGAACGAACACCGGGGAGCTGTTTTTT	CASSMGQGTNTGELFF	-	TRBV7-9	TRBJ2-2	TRBD1
TGCGCCAGCAGCTTGGCCGCCTCCTATAATTCACCCCTCCACTTT	CASSLAASYNSPLHF	-	TRBV5-1	TRBJ1-6	-
TGTGCCAGCAGCCACGAGGTCCTGGGCGAGCAGTTCTTC	CASSHEVLGEQFF	-	TRBV11-1	TRBJ2-1	-
TGCGCCAGCAGCTACGTGACTAGCGGGGGGGCCCCCCCGTATTTT	CASSYVTSGGAPPYF	-	TRBV5-1	TRBJ2-3	TRBD2
TGCGCCAGCAGCCCGACTAGCGGGGTCACCGGGGAGCTGTTTTTT	CASSPTSGVTGELFF	-	TRBV5-1	TRBJ2-2	TRBD2
TGTGCCAGCAGCCTAGCACAGGGGAACTATGGCTACACCTTC	CASSLAQGNYGYTF	once	TRBV7-9	TRBJ1-2	TRBD1
TGTGCCAGCAGCCCCCAGGGGGCCTACGAGCAGTACTTC	CASSPQGAYEQYF	once	TRBV7-3	TRBJ2-7	TRBD1
TGTGCCTGGAGGGAGGGGGCGACCCAGTACTTC	CAWREGATQYF	-	TRBV30	TRBJ2-5	-
TGTGCCAGCAGTGAAGATACAGGGGGTGAGCCCCAGCATTTT	CASSEDTGGEPQHF	-	TRBV6-1	TRBJ1-5	TRBD1
TGTGCCAGCAGCCCCGGGACAGGACTCTACGAGCAGTACTTC	CASSPGTGLYEQYF	-	TRBV5-5	TRBJ2-7	TRBD1
TGTGCCAGCAGTTACTCCCTGGGACAGCGAAATTCACCCCTCCACTTT	CASSYSLGQRNSPLHF	-	TRBV6-6	TRBJ1-6	TRBD1
TGTGCCAGCAGTCCCGGGGGGCCGTTCTATGAGCAGTTCTTC	CASSPGGPFYEQFF	once	TRBV6-6	TRBJ2-1	-
TGTGCCAGTAGTATCCGGGACGCCGGTGTTCAGCCCCAGCATTTT	CASSIRDAGVQPQHF	-	TRBV19	TRBJ1-5	-
TGTGCCAGCAGCTTGGGGGCACTAGCGGGGGGGGCAGATACGCAGTATTTT	CASSLGALAGGADTQYF	-	TRBV5-4	TRBJ2-3	TRBD2
TGTGCCAGCAGTTCGACGGGACGGAACACCGGGGAGCTGTTTTTT	CASSSTGRNTGELFF	-	TRBV6-6	TRBJ2-2	-
TGCAGCGTTTACGACGCAGGGACAGGGACCGGGGCCAACGTCCTGACTTTC	CSVYDAGTGTGANVLTF	-	TRBV29-1	TRBJ2-6	TRBD1
TGTGCCAGCAACTCTGAATATGGCTACACCTTC	CASNSEYGYTF	-	TRBV14	TRBJ1-2	-
TGTGCCAGCAGGGTGCGACAGGGCCCCTACGAGCAGTACTTC	CASRVRQGPYEQYF	-	TRBV6-5	TRBJ2-7	TRBD1
TGTGCCAGCAGCTCTGGAGGAGGGCCCGACTACAATGAGCAGTTCTTC	CASSSGGGPDYNEQFF	-	TRBV7-9	TRBJ2-1	-
TGTGCCAGCAGCTTGGATCTGGGGGCTGGGTCACCCCTCCACTTT	CASSLDLGAGSPLHF	once	TRBV5-5	TRBJ1-6	-
TGTGCCAGTAGTCCCGACAGGGGCGCTGAAGCTTTCTTT	CASSPDRGAEAFF	-	TRBV19	TRBJ1-1	TRBD1
TGTGCCACCAGCAGTCGGACTAGCGGGGGGCCCAACACCGGGGAGCTGTTTTTT	CATSSRTSGGPNTGELFF	-	TRBV15	TRBJ2-2	TRBD2
TGCGCCAGCGGCACGACTAGCGGGGGCTCCAATGAGCAGTTCTTC	CASGTTSGGSNEQFF	-	TRBV5-1	TRBJ2-1	TRBD2